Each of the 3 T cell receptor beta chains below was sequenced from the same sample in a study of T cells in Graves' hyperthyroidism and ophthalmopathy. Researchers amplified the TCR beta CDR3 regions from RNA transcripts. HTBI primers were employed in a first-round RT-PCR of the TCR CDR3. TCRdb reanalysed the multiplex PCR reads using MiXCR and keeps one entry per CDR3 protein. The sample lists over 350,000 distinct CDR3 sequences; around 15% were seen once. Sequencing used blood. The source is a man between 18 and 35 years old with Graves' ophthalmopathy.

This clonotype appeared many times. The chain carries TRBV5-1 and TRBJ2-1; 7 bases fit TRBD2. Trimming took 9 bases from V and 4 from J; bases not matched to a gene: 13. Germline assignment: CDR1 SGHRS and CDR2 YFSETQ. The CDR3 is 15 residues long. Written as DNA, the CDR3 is TGCGCCACCTGCCCTGGCGGGAGCTATTACAATGAGCAGTTCTTC. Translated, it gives CATCPGGSYYNEQFF.

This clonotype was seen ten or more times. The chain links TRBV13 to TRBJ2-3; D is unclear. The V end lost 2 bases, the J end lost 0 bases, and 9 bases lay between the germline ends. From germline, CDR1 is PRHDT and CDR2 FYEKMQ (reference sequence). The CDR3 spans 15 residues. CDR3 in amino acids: CASSLIERSTDTQYF. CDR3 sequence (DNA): TGTGCCAGCAGCTTAATAGAGAGGAGCACAGATACGCAGTATTTT.

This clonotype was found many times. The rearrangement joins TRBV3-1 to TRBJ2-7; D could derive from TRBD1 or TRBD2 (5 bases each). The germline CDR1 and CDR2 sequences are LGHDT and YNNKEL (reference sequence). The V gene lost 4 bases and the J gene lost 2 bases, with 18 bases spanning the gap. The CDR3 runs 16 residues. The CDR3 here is CASSPSYGTHPYEQYF. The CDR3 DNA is TGTGCCAGCAGCCCATCATACGGGACCCATCCCTACGAGCAGTACTTC.